This T cell receptor beta chain appears in the sequencing data of a study of T cell responses to AZD1222 COVID-19 vaccine. The study's findings and limits: Spike-specific TCRs gained breadth and depth after people received two AZD1222 doses. Unmutated regions of variants are reportedly targeted by nearly half of spike-specific TCRs. Repertoires were sampled only after the peak T cell response. Donors were chiefly white British, with a greater number of females, and clonal diversity was perhaps underestimated.

The V gene's germline CDR1 is MNHEY and CDR2 SVGAGI. Trimming took 4 bases from V and 0 from J, leaving 10 bases between them. The CDR3 extends over 15 amino acids. A remark on this clone: Antigen: not known.

TCRdb keeps only in-frame clones here, not all; method: immunoSEQ multiplex PCR. The top ten hold 6.3% of the sample, which has about 130,000 clones, approximately 88% seen once. The chain is built from TRBV6-5 and TRBJ2-1; the D gene is possibly TRBD2 (6 bases). The source is an adult in good health. Sample: peripheral blood, taken on day 0 of AZD1222 vaccination. For the CDR3, the DNA is TGTGCCAGCAGTTTTAGCGGAAGCTCCTACAATGAGCAGTTCTTC. Protein: CASSFSGSSYNEQFF.